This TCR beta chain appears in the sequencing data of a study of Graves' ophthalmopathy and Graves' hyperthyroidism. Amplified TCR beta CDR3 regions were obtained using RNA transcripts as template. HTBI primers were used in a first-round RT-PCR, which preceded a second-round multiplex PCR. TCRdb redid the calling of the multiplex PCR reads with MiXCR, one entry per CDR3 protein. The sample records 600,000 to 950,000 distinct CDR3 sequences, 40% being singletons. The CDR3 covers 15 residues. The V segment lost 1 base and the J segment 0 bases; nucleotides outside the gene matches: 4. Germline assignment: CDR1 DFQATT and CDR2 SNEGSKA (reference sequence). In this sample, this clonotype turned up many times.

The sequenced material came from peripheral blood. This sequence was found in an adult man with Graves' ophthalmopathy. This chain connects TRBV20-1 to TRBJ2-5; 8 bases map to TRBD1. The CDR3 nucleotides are TGCAGTGCTAGAGGACAGGGGATTCACCAAGAGACCCAGTACTTC. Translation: CSARGQGIHQETQYF.